These 8 T cell receptor beta chains were sequenced from one sample in a study of early T cells in non-severe SARS-CoV-2 infection. TCRdb passed the 5' RACE reads through MiXCR, listing each CDR3 protein once. Here the sample spans more than 70,000 distinct CDR3 sequences, about an eighth being singletons. Sequencing was done on a sample of whole blood. These receptors were taken from an adult who was a healthcare worker with PCR-confirmed SARS-CoV-2 infection or an uninfected control (not recorded which).

This clonotype was recorded only once. The V and J genes are TRBV4-3 and TRBJ2-3; 10 nucleotides agree with TRBD2. The CDR3 is 17 residues long. V was clipped by 0 bases and J by 8 bases; unmatched bases: 11. Germline lookup yields CDR1 LGHNA and CDR2 YSLEER. CDR3 DNA sequence: TGCGCCAGCAGCCAAGATCAGAGCGGGGGGGCCCTTGGTACGCAGTATTTT. This gives the protein CASSQDQSGGALGTQYF.

The chain recombines TRBV4-2 with TRBJ2-1, with 9 positions matching TRBD2. V lost 1 base, J lost 7 bases, and 11 bases stayed unmatched. This CDR3 contains 17 residues. The V gene's germline CDR1 is LGHNA and CDR2 YNFKEQ. The CDR3 DNA sequence: TGTGCCAGCAGCCAAGTTGGGTTTGCGGGGGGGCGTAATGAGCAGTTCTTC. Its protein product is CASSQVGFAGGRNEQFF.

This clonotype was detected ten times or more. The chain employs TRBV2 and TRBJ2-7; possibly TRBD1 or TRBD2 for D (7 bases each). Germline V lookup: CDR1 SNHLY, CDR2 FYNNEI. The CDR3 totals 13 residues. V lost 7 bases to trimming and J lost 2 bases, with 12 bases between them. The CDR3 is CASKRDRTYEQYF. As DNA, the CDR3 is TGTGCCAGCAAGCGGGACAGAACCTACGAGCAGTACTTC.

The sample holds a few counts of this clonotype. This chain uses TRBV5-1 with TRBJ1-5; 8 positions match TRBD1. V was clipped by 1 base and J by 8 bases; unmatched bases: 5. CDR1 and CDR2 (germline): SGHRS, YFSETQ. The CDR3 is made up of 14 amino acids. The CDR3 nucleotides read TGCGCCAGCAGCTTGACAGGGGGAACTAAGCCCCAGCATTTT. It encodes CASSLTGGTKPQHF.

This clonotype was counted ten times or more. The chain joins TRBV18 to TRBJ2-6; D not certain. The CDR3 contains 15 residues. The V gene lost 6 bases and the J gene lost 0 bases, with 9 bases spanning the gap. From germline, CDR1 is KGHSH and CDR2 LQKENI. The CDR3 DNA follows: TGTGCCAGCTCTCAACCCCCCTCTGGGGCCAACGTCCTGACTTTC. Translating gives CASSQPPSGANVLTF.

The chain has TRBV20-1 and TRBJ1-1, with 7 bases that match TRBD1. V trimming: 4 bases; J trimming: 5 bases; junction bases outside the gene matches: 7. This CDR3 is 13 amino acids long. Germline lookup yields CDR1 DFQATT and CDR2 SNEGSKA (reference sequence). The DNA for the CDR3 is TGCAGTGCTACGAGGGGGCGGGGGACTGAAGCTTTCTTT. Translated: CSATRGRGTEAFF.

This sequence joins TRBV29-1 and TRBJ2-5; no firm D call. Germline CDR1 SQVTM, CDR2 ANQGSEA. The V end lost 3 bases, the J end lost 4 bases, and 3 bases lay between the germline ends. CDR3 length equals 10 residues. Written as DNA, the CDR3 is TGCAGCGTTGAGCGAGAGACCCAGTACTTC. Its translation: CSVERETQYF.

This rearrangement joins TRBV4-1 to TRBJ1-5; 7 bases align to TRBD1. The CDR3 contains 16 residues. Germline assignment: CDR1 MGHRA and CDR2 YSYEKL. With 3 bases clipped from V and 0 bases from J, the junction kept 5 bases outside the gene matches. CDR3 sequence (DNA): TGCGCCAGCAGCCACACCGGGACAGATAGCAATCAGCCCCAGCATTTT. It specifies CASSHTGTDSNQPQHF.